These T cell receptor beta chains were read from a single sample in a study of Graves' ophthalmopathy and Graves' hyperthyroidism. MiXCR was run by TCRdb on the multiplex PCR reads, yielding one entry per CDR3 protein. The top ten hold approximately 2.4% of the sample, which has more than 300,000 distinct CDR3 sequences, about a sixth seen once. The source material was peripheral blood. The receptors were gathered from an adult woman with stable Graves' hyperthyroidism. CDR3s include the opening cysteine and the closing phenylalanine or tryptophan. The D gene is left open where the match is weak. The listing skips clone size in some rows; elsewhere it reads once, few, many or a size class.

J gene,D gene,clone size,V gene,CDR3 protein,CDR3 DNA
TRBJ1-1,NA,few,TRBV3-1,CASSPTPRTEAFF,TGTGCCAGCAGCCCTACCCCCAGGACTGAAGCTTTCTTT
TRBJ2-7,TRBD1,many,TRBV18,CASSPQRQGAREQYF,TGTGCCAGCTCACCCCAGCGGCAGGGGGCTAGGGAGCAGTACTTC
TRBJ2-7,NA,many,TRBV11-2,CASSFGLVVYEQYF,TGTGCCAGCAGCTTCGGCCTAGTAGTCTACGAGCAGTACTTC
TRBJ2-4,NA,few,TRBV7-8,CASSLRRLVGYENIQYF,TGTGCCAGCAGCTTGCGCCGGCTTGTAGGGTATGAAAACATTCAGTACTTC
TRBJ1-6,TRBD1,few,TRBV3-1,CASSTRTGDSPLHF,TGTGCCAGCAGCACCCGGACAGGGGATTCACCCCTCCACTTT
TRBJ2-1,TRBD2,many,TRBV28,CASRRERGSSYNEQFF,TGTGCCAGCAGACGAGAGCGGGGAAGCTCCTACAATGAGCAGTTCTTC
TRBJ1-5,TRBD1,many,TRBV12-3/TRBV12-4,CASSPGQGPGQPQHF,TGTGCCAGCAGCCCCGGACAGGGTCCGGGTCAGCCCCAGCATTTT
TRBJ2-5,NA,many,TRBV6-1,CASSRDFGETQYF,TGTGCCAGCAGCCGGGACTTCGGGGAGACCCAGTACTTC
TRBJ2-7,TRBD1,NA,TRBV28,CASSSRDRAYEQYF,TGTGCCAGCAGTTCTAGGGACAGGGCCTACGAGCAGTACTTC
TRBJ2-2,TRBD1,many,TRBV7-2,CANTGQAGTGELFF,TGTGCCAACACCGGACAGGCGGGCACCGGGGAGCTGTTTTTT
TRBJ2-7,TRBD1,many,TRBV29-1,CSVRQGAAYEQYF,TGCAGCGTCCGACAGGGAGCGGCCTACGAGCAGTACTTC
TRBJ1-1,NA,many,TRBV28,CASSALTGWGNTEAFF,TGTGCCAGCAGTGCCCTTACAGGGTGGGGGAACACTGAAGCTTTCTTT
TRBJ1-2,NA,many,TRBV28,CASRPTGKVGYTF,TGTGCCAGCAGACCCACAGGGAAAGTTGGCTACACCTTC
TRBJ2-4,NA,many,TRBV2,CASSALLQDPKAKNIQYF,TGTGCCAGCAGTGCGTTACTACAGGACCCAAAGGCCAAAAACATTCAGTACTTC
TRBJ2-7,NA,few,TRBV28,CASRGARGSKGGEGEQYF,TGTGCCAGCAGGGGAGCGAGGGGTTCGAAGGGGGGGGAAGGCGAGCAGTACTTC
TRBJ2-7,TRBD2,many,TRBV7-2,CASSSHPGLAGYEQYF,TGTGCCAGCAGCTCCCATCCTGGACTAGCGGGCTACGAGCAGTACTTC
TRBJ2-7,TRBD1,few,TRBV6-5,CASSYGTGGAYEQYF,TGTGCCAGCAGTTACGGGACAGGCGGCGCCTACGAGCAGTACTTC
TRBJ1-2,NA,NA,TRBV12-3/TRBV12-4,CASSNTGLYYGYTF,TGTGCCAGCAGTAATACAGGGCTCTACTATGGCTACACCTTC
TRBJ2-7,NA,NA,TRBV5-1,CASSPFRVRGQRTHSYEQYF,TGCGCCAGCAGCCCTTTCCGGGTCAGGGGCCAACGAACCCACTCCTACGAGCAGTACTTC
TRBJ2-7,NA,few,TRBV14,CASSQGPGSPYEQYF,TGTGCCAGCAGCCAAGGTCCCGGAAGCCCCTACGAGCAGTACTTC
TRBJ2-4,NA,many,TRBV15,CATSRDSLRAKNIQYF,TGTGCCACCAGCAGAGATAGTTTGAGAGCCAAAAACATTCAGTACTTC
TRBJ1-5,TRBD1,NA,TRBV6-1,CATVGTGLNQPQHF,TGTGCCACCGTGGGGACAGGGCTGAATCAGCCCCAGCATTTT
TRBJ1-1,TRBD1,many,TRBV9,CASSATTGGTEAFF,TGTGCCAGCAGCGCAACGACAGGGGGCACTGAAGCTTTCTTT
TRBJ2-7,TRBD1,NA,TRBV10-3,CAIRGQGVHEQYF,TGTGCCATCAGAGGACAGGGCGTGCACGAGCAGTACTTC
TRBJ1-2,NA,many,TRBV9,CASSVPGGSYGYTF,TGTGCCAGCAGCGTCCCGGGAGGTTCCTATGGCTACACCTTC
TRBJ1-2,NA,few,TRBV5-1,CASSLGPEVDYGYTF,TGCGCCAGCAGCTTGGGCCCGGAAGTGGACTATGGCTACACCTTC
TRBJ1-3,NA,few,TRBV9,CASSEGGHTIYF,TGTGCCAGCAGCGAGGGGGGACACACCATATATTTT
TRBJ2-7,TRBD1,many,TRBV5-1,CASGAGGGYEQYF,TGCGCCAGCGGGGCAGGGGGCGGCTACGAGCAGTACTTC
TRBJ1-1,TRBD1,many,TRBV6-1,CASSPWTGYSDTEAFF,TGTGCCAGCAGTCCTTGGACAGGCTACTCAGACACTGAAGCTTTCTTT
TRBJ2-5,NA,many,TRBV20-1,CSAIRAKETQYF,TGCAGTGCTATCCGGGCTAAAGAGACCCAGTACTTC
TRBJ2-7,NA,NA,TRBV5-1,CASSLAGRYTEQYF,TGCGCCAGCAGCTTGGCCGGAAGGTACACCGAGCAGTACTTC
TRBJ1-2,NA,many,TRBV7-9,CASRDTGRYYGYTF,TGTGCCAGCAGAGATACAGGTCGGTACTATGGCTACACCTTC
TRBJ1-4,NA,few,TRBV7-8,CASSFPGYDEKLFF,TGTGCCAGCAGCTTCCCAGGGTATGATGAAAAACTGTTTTTT
TRBJ2-5,NA,NA,TRBV6-2/TRBV6-3,CASSPGGFGPEETQYF,TGTGCCAGCAGTCCCGGGGGATTTGGGCCCGAAGAGACCCAGTACTTC
TRBJ2-5,TRBD1,NA,TRBV5-1,CASSGRQGRAETQYF,TGCGCCAGCAGCGGACGACAGGGAAGGGCTGAGACCCAGTACTTC
TRBJ1-2,NA,many,TRBV19,CASSKLSPGSYGYTF,TGTGCCAGTAGCAAACTTTCGCCGGGCTCCTATGGCTACACCTTC
TRBJ1-5,NA,many,TRBV6-5,CASSWEGQSNQPQHF,TGTGCCAGCAGTTGGGAAGGGCAGAGCAATCAGCCCCAGCATTTT
TRBJ1-2,TRBD1,many,TRBV2,CASSENRGSGRGYTF,TGTGCCAGCAGTGAGAACAGGGGGTCGGGACGCGGCTACACCTTC
TRBJ2-4,NA,few,TRBV19,CASSMFSGVDKNIKYF,TGTGCCAGTAGTATGTTCTCGGGGGTTGACAAAAACATTAAGTACTTC
TRBJ2-7,NA,many,TRBV19,CASNGGGASREQYF,TGTGCCAGTAATGGAGGGGGCGCAAGTCGCGAGCAGTACTTC
TRBJ2-6,TRBD2,NA,TRBV9,CASSVRLAGSGANVLTF,TGTGCCAGCAGCGTTAGACTAGCGGGCTCTGGGGCCAACGTCCTGACTTTC
TRBJ1-1,NA,few,TRBV7-9,CASRQLLNTEAFF,TGTGCCAGTCGACAGTTACTGAACACTGAAGCTTTCTTT
TRBJ2-7,TRBD2,many,TRBV28,CASRRLAGIYEQYF,TGTGCCAGCAGAAGACTAGCGGGAATCTACGAGCAGTACTTC
TRBJ1-1,NA,many,TRBV20-1,CSARDKARTVRTEAFF,TGCAGTGCTAGAGATAAAGCGCGCACAGTGAGAACTGAAGCTTTCTTT
TRBJ2-5,TRBD1,NA,TRBV20-1,CSADPLDLRGRETQYF,TGCAGTGCTGACCCCCTCGACCTCAGGGGGCGAGAGACCCAGTACTTC
TRBJ2-7,TRBD2,many,TRBV5-1,CASSPGTSGSSYEQYF,TGCGCCAGCAGCCCCGGGACTAGCGGGAGTTCCTACGAGCAGTACTTC
TRBJ2-7,NA,NA,TRBV15,CATSRDLGVSYEQYF,TGTGCCACCAGCAGAGATCTTGGCGTATCGTACGAGCAGTACTTC
TRBJ1-1,NA,NA,TRBV5-1,CASGNRDGTEAFF,TGCGCCAGCGGGAACAGGGACGGCACTGAAGCTTTCTTT
TRBJ1-2,NA,many,TRBV5-6,CASSLSRGGLELTF,TGTGCCAGCAGCTTGTCCCGCGGCGGCTTAGAACTTACCTTC
TRBJ2-5,NA,NA,TRBV19,CASRGAQTQETQYF,TGTGCCAGTAGAGGGGCGCAAACCCAAGAGACCCAGTACTTC
TRBJ2-5,TRBD1,many,TRBV2,CASCGQGRETQYF,TGTGCCAGCTGTGGACAGGGGCGAGAGACCCAGTACTTC
TRBJ1-1,NA,few,TRBV11-2,CSSSLGQATEAFF,TGTTCCAGCAGCTTAGGGCAGGCCACTGAAGCTTTCTTT
TRBJ2-5,NA,NA,TRBV11-1,CASSLYTAQETQYF,TGTGCCAGCAGCTTATATACGGCGCAAGAGACCCAGTACTTC
TRBJ2-5,TRBD1,many,TRBV27,CASSSTGGGQETQYF,TGTGCCAGCAGTTCCACAGGGGGCGGCCAAGAGACCCAGTACTTC
TRBJ2-2,NA,NA,TRBV14,CASSQEGQVLEWYSGELFF,TGTGCCAGCAGCCAAGAAGGTCAGGTGTTAGAGTGGTACTCCGGGGAGCTGTTTTTT
TRBJ1-1,NA,many,TRBV7-8,CASSLAGISNTEAFF,TGTGCCAGCAGCTTAGCGGGTATTAGCAACACTGAAGCTTTCTTT
TRBJ2-7,TRBD1,few,TRBV4-1,CASSHLTGGNEQYF,TGCGCCAGCAGCCACCTGACAGGGGGCAACGAGCAGTACTTC
TRBJ2-2,TRBD1,many,TRBV12-3/TRBV12-4,CASSKDRAGTGELFF,TGTGCCAGCAGTAAGGACAGGGCGGGCACCGGGGAGCTGTTTTTT
TRBJ1-1,TRBD1,many,TRBV12-3/TRBV12-4,CASSLDRRYNTEAFF,TGTGCCAGCAGTCTGGACAGGCGGTACAACACTGAAGCTTTCTTT
TRBJ1-2,NA,many,TRBV28,CASSLGEGRTYGYTF,TGTGCCAGCAGTTTAGGAGAGGGACGGACCTATGGCTACACCTTC